Listed below are T cell receptor beta chains from one sample, sequenced in a study of PD-L1 blockade in urothelial cancer. Produced via immunoSEQ multiplex PCR; TCRdb's table is partial and in-frame only. The sample includes over 65,000 clones, almost 90% of them seen just once. Material: PBMCs, obtained around atezolizumab (anti-PD-L1) treatment. The receptors were gathered from a man between 65 and 85 years old with urothelial cancer. Both conserved end residues are part of each CDR3. The D gene is left open where the match is weak. For some rows the clone size is stated as once, few or many, or as a class when expanded; others skip it.

J gene | D gene | clone size | V gene | CDR3 protein | CDR3 DNA
TRBJ2-7 | TRBD2 | . | TRBV27 | CASSLGLGSYEQYF | TGTGCCAGCAGTCTGGGACTAGGGAGTTACGAGCAGTACTTC
TRBJ1-3 | TRBD1 | . | TRBV28 | CASSLAGTGAEGNTIYF | TGTGCCAGCAGTTTGGCCGGGACAGGGGCGGAAGGAAACACCATATATTTT
TRBJ2-1 | . | . | TRBV6-6 | CASKNGGNTYNEQFF | TGTGCCAGCAAGAACGGGGGAAATACCTACAATGAGCAGTTCTTC
TRBJ2-4 | TRBD1 | . | TRBV5-6 | CASSLVGGQGAAKNIQYF | TGTGCCAGCAGCTTGGTGGGCGGGCAGGGGGCAGCCAAAAACATTCAGTACTTC
TRBJ2-3 | TRBD2 | . | TRBV6-1 | CASPGLAGGGTQYF | TGTGCCAGCCCGGGACTAGCGGGGGGGGGAACGCAGTATTTT
TRBJ2-7 | TRBD2 | . | TRBV5-5 | CASSLALAGGLYEQYF | TGTGCCAGCAGCTTGGCCTTAGCGGGAGGACTATACGAGCAGTACTTC
TRBJ1-1 | TRBD1 | . | TRBV7-3 | CASSWTGRDTEAFF | TGTGCCAGCAGCTGGACAGGGCGGGACACTGAAGCTTTCTTT
TRBJ2-7 | . | . | TRBV19 | CASSPRGSARYEQYF | TGTGCCAGTAGTCCCCGCGGTAGCGCCCGCTACGAGCAGTACTTC
TRBJ1-4 | TRBD1 | once | TRBV19 | CASSIQGASEKLFF | TGTGCCAGTAGTATACAGGGGGCATCCGAAAAACTGTTTTTT
TRBJ2-3 | TRBD2 | . | TRBV4-1 | CASSLAGGPGDTQYF | TGCGCCAGCAGCCTAGCGGGAGGGCCAGGCGATACGCAGTATTTT
TRBJ2-1 | TRBD2 | . | TRBV5-4 | CACEIAGGRDEQFF | TGTGCCTGCGAAATAGCGGGAGGGCGAGATGAGCAGTTCTTC
TRBJ2-1 | . | . | TRBV7-3 | CASSLSLASSYNEQFF | TGTGCCAGCAGCTTAAGTCTAGCGAGCTCCTACAATGAGCAGTTCTTC
TRBJ2-2 | TRBD1 | . | TRBV19 | CASSGPGQLNTGELFF | TGTGCCAGTAGTGGTCCGGGACAGTTGAACACCGGGGAGCTGTTTTTT
TRBJ2-6 | TRBD1 | . | TRBV6-5 | CASSYSPGQGSVLTF | TGTGCCAGCAGTTACTCCCCAGGACAGGGAAGCGTCCTGACTTTC
TRBJ2-7 | TRBD1 | . | TRBV19 | CASSDLGTGDSYEQYF | TGTGCCAGTAGTGACCTCGGGACAGGCGACTCCTACGAGCAGTACTTC
TRBJ2-3 | TRBD2 | . | TRBV27 | CASSPRRGLVSTDTQYF | TGTGCCAGCAGTCCCCGCCGTGGACTAGTGAGCACAGATACGCAGTATTTT
TRBJ1-2 | TRBD1 | . | TRBV29-1 | CSVEGTGGDGYTF | TGCAGCGTTGAAGGGACAGGGGGCGATGGCTACACCTTC
TRBJ1-2 | TRBD1 | . | TRBV19 | CASSTPRQGSPTYGYTF | TGTGCCAGTAGTACCCCACGACAGGGGTCTCCCACCTATGGCTACACCTTC
TRBJ2-1 | . | once | TRBV28 | CASSCRGCPSYNEQFF | TGTGCCAGCAGTTGCCGCGGGTGCCCTTCCTACAATGAGCAGTTCTTC
TRBJ2-3 | TRBD2 | once | TRBV30 | CAWIRGPSGRGTQYF | TGTGCCTGGATAAGGGGGCCTAGCGGGAGAGGTACGCAGTATTTT
TRBJ1-1 | . | . | TRBV6-1 | CASSPGGWVEAFF | TGTGCCAGCAGTCCCGGCGGATGGGTTGAAGCTTTCTTT
TRBJ2-3 | . | . | TRBV9 | CASSYRGGSTDTQYF | TGTGCCAGCAGCTACAGGGGAGGCTCCACAGATACGCAGTATTTT
TRBJ1-1 | . | . | TRBV5-4 | CASSFSQGQGTEAFF | TGTGCCAGCAGCTTTAGCCAGGGGCAAGGCACTGAAGCTTTCTTT
TRBJ1-5 | . | once | TRBV10-3 | CASRVTNNQPQHF | TGTGCCAGCAGGGTAACAAATAATCAGCCCCAGCATTTT
TRBJ1-5 | . | . | TRBV18 | CASSPYELSNQPQHF | TGTGCCAGCTCACCATATGAACTGAGCAATCAGCCCCAGCATTTT
TRBJ2-1 | TRBD1 | . | TRBV19 | CASSRGTGANNEQFF | TGTGCCAGTAGTCGAGGGACAGGGGCTAACAATGAGCAGTTCTTC
TRBJ1-3 | . | . | TRBV5-1 | CASSERNTIYF | TGCGCCAGCAGCGAGAGAAACACCATATATTTT
TRBJ2-1 | . | . | TRBV5-1 | CASSLGGRNSYNEQFF | TGCGCCAGCAGCTTGGGGGGGAGGAACTCCTACAATGAGCAGTTCTTC
TRBJ1-1 | . | . | TRBV19 | CASSQGREAFF | TGTGCCAGTAGTCAAGGGAGAGAAGCTTTCTTT
TRBJ1-2 | . | few | TRBV29-1 | CSCSGGGYTF | TGCTCCTGTTCCGGGGGGGGCTACACCTTC
TRBJ2-5 | TRBD2 | once | TRBV28 | CASSLNSRGALGETQYF | TGTGCCAGCAGTTTAAATTCGCGGGGGGCGTTAGGAGAGACCCAGTACTTC
TRBJ2-2 | . | . | TRBV11-2 | CASSLGSRSTGELFF | TGTGCCAGCAGCTTGGGGAGTAGGAGCACCGGGGAGCTGTTTTTT
TRBJ1-2 | TRBD1 | . | TRBV6-1 | CASSSRPITGEGYTF | TGTGCCAGCAGCAGCCGACCTATTACAGGGGAAGGCTACACCTTC
TRBJ1-2 | . | . | TRBV2 | CASSAAGNYGYTF | TGTGCCAGCAGCGCTGCAGGGAACTATGGCTACACCTTC
TRBJ2-1 | . | . | TRBV12-5 | CASGPARSEQFF | TGTGCTAGTGGTCCCGCAAGGAGCGAGCAGTTCTTC
TRBJ2-1 | TRBD2 | . | TRBV4-1 | CASSQAGREGNEQFF | TGCGCCAGCAGCCAGGCCGGGAGGGAGGGCAATGAGCAGTTCTTC
TRBJ1-4 | TRBD1 | once | TRBV10-2 | CASSAGQGLITNEKLFF | TGCGCCAGCAGTGCGGGACAGGGCCTTATAACTAATGAAAAACTGTTTTTT
TRBJ2-1 | TRBD1 | . | TRBV6-6 | CASTEEPGTGPFF | TGTGCCAGCACCGAAGAACCCGGGACAGGTCCCTTCTTC
TRBJ2-1 | TRBD2 | . | TRBV4-2 | CASSQGLVTHNEQFF | TGTGCCAGCAGCCAGGGACTAGTGACCCACAATGAGCAGTTCTTC
TRBJ2-5 | . | . | TRBV6-5 | CASSSGSRVQTQYF | TGTGCCAGCAGTTCCGGGTCTCGGGTCCAGACCCAGTACTTC
TRBJ2-7 | TRBD1 | . | TRBV19 | CASSNLGQGASYEQYF | TGTGCCAGTAGTAACCTGGGACAGGGGGCTTCCTACGAGCAGTACTTC
TRBJ1-2 | TRBD1 | . | TRBV6-1 | CASSDRDRNGYTF | TGTGCCAGCAGTGACCGGGACAGGAACGGCTACACCTTC
TRBJ1-5 | . | . | TRBV30 | CAWSVKQVIYSNQPQHF | TGTGCCTGGAGTGTCAAACAGGTTATATATAGCAATCAGCCCCAGCATTTT
TRBJ1-5 | TRBD1 | few | TRBV18 | CASSPVDRDSNQPQHF | TGTGCCAGCTCACCAGTGGACAGGGACTCCAATCAGCCCCAGCATTTT
TRBJ2-7 | . | . | TRBV5-1 | CASSWGLNSYEQYF | TGCGCCAGCAGCTGGGGACTCAACTCCTACGAGCAGTACTTC
TRBJ2-7 | TRBD1 | . | TRBV7-6 | CASSLGEGAHEQYF | TGTGCCAGCAGCTTAGGCGAGGGGGCCCACGAGCAGTACTTC
TRBJ2-1 | . | . | TRBV11-2 | CASRGPALLYGEQFF | TGTGCCAGCAGGGGTCCTGCACTCCTATACGGGGAGCAGTTCTTC
TRBJ2-5 | . | . | TRBV19 | CASSPGSPFETQYF | TGTGCCAGTAGCCCAGGGTCCCCCTTTGAGACCCAGTACTTC
TRBJ2-7 | . | once | TRBV5-1 | CASHKAYRRPGSYEQYF | TGCGCCAGCCATAAAGCTTACAGACGGCCCGGATCCTACGAGCAGTACTTC
TRBJ2-3 | TRBD1 | . | TRBV28 | CASSLWSGTGQDTQYF | TGTGCCAGCAGTTTATGGTCCGGGACAGGGCAAGATACGCAGTATTTT
TRBJ2-7 | TRBD1 | . | TRBV18 | CASSPLGQGNNEQYF | TGTGCCAGCTCACCCCTGGGACAGGGTAACAACGAGCAGTACTTC
TRBJ2-5 | TRBD2 | . | TRBV7-9 | CASSSLSGRARETQYF | TGTGCCAGCAGCTCCCTGAGCGGGAGGGCCCGGGAGACCCAGTACTTC
TRBJ2-7 | . | . | TRBV11-2 | CASSFVPGLLTYEQYF | TGTGCCAGCAGCTTCGTACCGGGACTGCTCACCTACGAGCAGTACTTC
TRBJ2-1 | . | . | TRBV6-5 | CASSYSTGVSMNEQFF | TGTGCCAGCAGTTACTCGACAGGTGTGTCTATGAATGAGCAGTTCTTC
TRBJ2-5 | TRBD1 | . | TRBV5-1 | CASSLNGQGAETQYF | TGCGCCAGCAGCTTGAATGGACAGGGGGCGGAGACCCAGTACTTC
TRBJ2-7 | . | few | TRBV10-3 | CAISESVPGGEQYF | TGTGCCATCAGTGAGTCGGTGCCAGGAGGCGAGCAGTACTTC
TRBJ1-1 | TRBD1 | . | TRBV29-1 | CSGTGGRGEAFF | TGCAGCGGGACAGGGGGTAGAGGTGAAGCTTTCTTT
TRBJ1-2 | . | once | TRBV28 | CASSLRSYGYTF | TGTGCCAGCAGTTTGAGGAGCTATGGCTACACCTTC
TRBJ2-2 | . | . | TRBV10-1 | CASRGTGELFF | TGCGCCAGCCGAGGGACCGGGGAGCTGTTTTTT
TRBJ2-1 | TRBD1 | . | TRBV27 | CASNPRQGSYNEQFF | TGTGCCAGCAACCCAAGACAGGGCTCCTACAATGAGCAGTTCTTC